This entry is about one TCR beta chain. The sample originates from a study of blood T cell repertoires in COVID-19. Study in general: PBMCs, B-cell-depleted T cells, or T cells were the source of the cDNA or gDNA that made up the material.

Germline loops: CDR1 SGHNT, CDR2 YENEEA. The CDR3 consists of 13 residues. V was cut by 3 bases and J by 3 bases, with 7 bases left in between. Participant ages covered roughly 18 to 89 years across some 25 US areas. A COVID-19 case had been met by exposed participants during the 2 weeks before study entry. Sequencing was performed with immunoSEQ multiplex PCR; in TCRdb, only in-frame clones are kept and a portion is missing. Among nearly 250,000 clones listed, about 87% were seen once. The TCR originated in a man in his fifties or sixties who had been exposed to COVID-19. The specimen was PBMCs or T cells enriched from blood (not recorded which). The chain is built from TRBV11-3 and TRBJ2-3; no definite D call. CDR3 protein: CASSFSTTDTQYF. In DNA, the CDR3 is TGTGCCAGCAGCTTTTCGACAACAGATACGCAGTATTTT.